These 12 T cell receptor beta chains were sequenced from one sample in a study of CD8 T cells in Susac syndrome (dated by TCRdb to the late 2010s). The library relied on the immunoSEQ multiplex PCR assay. RNA was extracted with the RNeasy kit and roughly 0.45 to 1 ug was reverse transcribed using random hexamers. The public reads were quality trimmed at Q25 with fastp and then assembled into clones with MiXCR by TCRdb, keeping productive beta chains. Each record represents a unique CDR3 protein, reported with the most common genes and DNA among its rows. The sample data list some 75,000 distinct CDR3 sequences, and 85% to 95% of these were observed just once. In total, the top ten clones hold roughly 0.47% of the sample. Input material: CD8+ T cells from PBMCs. The receptors here all came from a human donor with Susac syndrome.

J is TRBJ2-1 and V is TRBV6-6, with 7 bases that match TRBD1. Germline loops: CDR1 MNHNY, CDR2 SVGAGI (reference sequence). The CDR3 is 14 residues long. V gave up 2 bases and J gave up 10 bases; unmatched junction bases: 8. CDR3 residues: CASSYQDRLGEQFF. The CDR3 DNA follows: TGTGCCAGCAGTTACCAGGACAGGCTCGGGGAGCAGTTCTTC.

The chain uses TRBV13 and TRBJ2-7; a possible D gene is TRBD1 (6 bases). Looked up from germline, CDR1 is PRHDT and CDR2 is FYEKMQ (reference sequence). The CDR3 has 14 residues. V shed 1 base and J shed 4 bases, with 11 bases lying between them. For the CDR3, the DNA is TGTGCCAGCAGCTTAGCGGGACACCGATACGAGCAGTACTTC. This encodes CASSLAGHRYEQYF.

V gene TRBV6-6 combines with J gene TRBJ1-2; no definite D call. V was clipped by 6 bases and J by 5 bases, with 16 bases between them. The CDR3 is made up of 14 amino acids. Germline assignment: CDR1 MNHNY and CDR2 SVGAGI (reference sequence). The CDR3 sequence: CASSAEGVGYGYTF. The CDR3 region has the DNA TGTGCCAGCAGCGCTGAAGGAGTAGGGTATGGCTACACCTTC.

The table lists this clonotype with a count of one. V usage is TRBV4-3 and J usage is TRBJ1-1; tentatively, D is TRBD1 (5 bases). CDR3 length: 12 amino acids. Germline V gives CDR1 LGHNA, CDR2 YSLEER. Trimming pared 0 bases from V and 11 bases from J, leaving 10 bases between. The CDR3 DNA follows: TGCGCCAGCAGCCAAGATCGGGGGGAGGCTTTCTTT. Protein: CASSQDRGEAFF.

The CDR3 sequence: CASSPPDGEKAYEQYF. CDR3 in DNA: TGTGCCAGCTCACCACCGGACGGGGAGAAGGCCTACGAGCAGTACTTC. The chain couples TRBV18 to TRBJ2-7; D might be TRBD2 (5 bases). Trimming removed 0 bases from V and 2 bases from J, with 14 bases in between. Germline CDR1 is KGHSH and CDR2 is LQKENI. This CDR3 spans 16 amino acids.

The chain recombines TRBV20-1 with TRBJ1-6, with D tentatively TRBD1 (6 bases). This CDR3 is built from 16 residues. The V end was cut by 0 bases, the J end by 7 bases, with 16 bases between. The germline gives CDR1 DFQATT, CDR2 SNEGSKA (reference sequence). In nucleotides, the CDR3 is TGCAGTGCTAGAGATCGGGCAGGGGTCGTAAATTCACCCCTCCACTTT. Protein sequence: CSARDRAGVVNSPLHF.

The rearrangement joins TRBV12-3 or TRBV12-4 to TRBJ2-1; D gene unclear. CDR3 length: 16 residues. The ends were cut back, 3 bases at V and 0 bases at J, with 12 bases in the middle. CDR3 region: CASSFVSFSSYNEQFF. DNA of the CDR3: TGTGCCAGCAGTTTCGTGTCCTTCAGCTCCTACAATGAGCAGTTCTTC.

This sequence joins TRBV6-5 and TRBJ1-1, with 7 positions matching TRBD1. Losses at the gene ends were 6 bases for V and 4 bases for J; bases not matched to a gene: 11. CDR3 length equals 15 residues. Germline CDR1 MNHEY, CDR2 SVGAGI. The CDR3 region is CASRKQGGMSTEAFF. The CDR3 nucleotides read TGTGCCAGCAGAAAACAAGGGGGCATGAGCACTGAAGCTTTCTTT.

The chain links TRBV2 to TRBJ1-4; D gene ambiguous. The V end was cut by 5 bases, the J end by 2 bases, with 6 bases between. The CDR3 extends over 13 amino acids. Germline loops: CDR1 SNHLY, CDR2 FYNNEI. CDR3 sequence (DNA): TGTGCCAGCAGTTTAAACACTAATGAAAAACTGTTTTTT. It is translated as CASSLNTNEKLFF.

The V and J genes are TRBV7-2 and TRBJ2-7; 8 positions match TRBD2. The J segment lost 4 bases and the V segment lost 5 bases, leaving 16 bases of the junction unmatched. Germline lookup yields CDR1 SGHTA and CDR2 FQGNSA. The CDR3 is made up of 17 amino acids. The CDR3 is CASSRRGVGRGGYEQYF. DNA for the CDR3: TGTGCCAGCAGCAGACGGGGTGTGGGGCGCGGGGGGTACGAGCAGTACTTC.

This sequence joins TRBV4-2 and TRBJ2-1; D uncertain. CDR1 is LGHNA and CDR2 is YNFKEQ in the germline V gene. The V and J ends lost 2 bases and 5 bases respectively, with 10 bases between them. This CDR3 comprises 14 residues. The CDR3 DNA is TGTGCCAGCAGCCAATTTCGGGTAAACAATGAGCAGTTCTTC. Translated, it gives CASSQFRVNNEQFF.

This rearrangement joins TRBV5-6 to TRBJ2-1, with D uncertain. Germline V gene data show CDR1 as SGHDT and CDR2 as YYEEEE. This CDR3 is 11 amino acids long. The V end lost 2 bases, the J end lost 11 bases, and 8 bases lay between the germline ends. The CDR3: CASSFDTKQFF. In nucleotides, the CDR3 is TGTGCCAGCAGCTTTGACACCAAGCAGTTCTTC.